The 5 T cell receptor beta chains in this list originate from one sample, sequenced in a study of blood T cell repertoires in COVID-19. Profiling relied on immunoSEQ multiplex PCR, and the TCRdb table lists in-frame clones only, not all of them. This sample has around 310,000 clones, with over 80% found just once. Source material: PBMCs or T cells enriched from blood (not recorded which). These receptors were collected from a man younger than 45 who had recovered from COVID-19.

This clone was detected only once. Other DNA sequences in the sample encode the same CDR3. V is TRBV5-1 and J is TRBJ2-7, with 11 bases identical to TRBD1. V dropped 4 bases and J dropped 4; count of bases not matched to a gene: 4. The CDR3 is 14 amino acids. The germline V gene encodes CDR1 SGHRS and CDR2 YFSETQ. In DNA, the CDR3 is TGCGCCAGCAGCGCGGGGACAGGGGGATACGAGCAGTACTTC. Residues: CASSAGTGGYEQYF.

CDR3 in amino acids: CASSGQENSPLHF. CDR3 DNA sequence: TGCGCCAGCAGTGGACAGGAGAATTCACCCCTCCACTTT. The chain uses TRBV10-2 and TRBJ1-6, with a tentative D call TRBD1 (6 bases). V was trimmed by 4 bases and J by 7 bases, leaving 8 bases between them. The CDR3 runs 13 residues. CDR1 is WSHSY, CDR2 SAAADI, per germline.

The V and J genes are TRBV19 and TRBJ2-2, with 8 positions matching TRBD1. Per germline, CDR1 LNHDA and CDR2 SQIVND (reference sequence). The CDR3 totals 15 residues. Trimming at V came to 3 bases and at J to 3 bases, leaving 3 bases not matched to a gene. The chain's CDR3 is CASSIDRGYTGELFF. The CDR3 coding sequence is TGTGCCAGTAGTATCGACAGGGGATACACCGGGGAGCTGTTTTTT.

The V gene is TRBV4-1, the J gene TRBJ1-4; TRBD1 is a possible D gene (5 bases). The CDR3 runs 15 residues. V dropped 3 bases and J dropped 8 bases, with 16 bases sitting between them. Germline CDR1 reads MGHRA; CDR2 reads YSYEKL. CDR3 sequence reads: CASSHRQRSREKLFF. In DNA, the CDR3 is TGCGCCAGCAGCCATCGACAGAGGTCCCGGGAAAAACTGTTTTTT.

The gene calls are TRBV2 and TRBJ2-5; a possible D gene is TRBD2 (6 bases). Trimming pared 3 bases from V and 3 bases from J, leaving 8 bases between. CDR3 length equals 13 residues. Germline V lookup: CDR1 SNHLY, CDR2 FYNNEI. CDR3 DNA sequence: TGTGCCAGCAGTGAGTGGAGGGAAGAGACCCAGTACTTC. Translated: CASSEWREETQYF.